This T cell receptor (beta chain) originates from a study of blood T cell repertoires in COVID-19. The CDR3 length is 21 residues. TCRdb's copy holds only in-frame clones and misses some; the assay was immunoSEQ multiplex PCR. The table shows 280,000 or so clones, with about 83% occurring only once. The chain joins TRBV21-1 to TRBJ2-3; the DNA was not used to check the table's D call, TRBD1. TRBV21-1 is classified as a pseudogene. The sequenced sample consisted of PBMCs or T cells enriched from blood (not recorded which). The TCR comes from a woman aged 40 to 49 who had recovered from COVID-19. This chain's CDR3 is CASSRQQDPPTPYLFTDTQYF. The DNA of the CDR3 is TGTGCCAGCAGCAGACAGCAGGACCCCCCCACTCCTTACCTTTTTACAGATACGCAGTATTTT.